This entry lists 12 T cell receptor beta chains sequenced from one sample in a study of CD8 T cells in Susac syndrome. RNA totalling roughly 0.45 to 1 ug underwent reverse transcription with random hexamers. TCRdb passed the immunoSEQ multiplex PCR reads through MiXCR, listing each CDR3 protein once. Among about 250,000 distinct CDR3 sequences listed, 80% to 95% were seen once. The specimen sequenced was CD4+ T cells from PBMCs. The receptors were sampled from a human donor with multiple sclerosis.

This chain uses TRBV7-3 with TRBJ2-1, with no clear D. This CDR3 is built from 14 residues. Trimming cost V 4 bases and J 7 bases, with 14 bases left between them. Germline V gives CDR1 SGHTA, CDR2 FQGTGA. CDR3 amino acids: CASSSSWPTNEQFF. The CDR3, as DNA: TGTGCCAGCAGCTCCTCTTGGCCTACAAATGAGCAGTTCTTC.

DNA of the CDR3: TGTGCCAGCAAATTAGACAGGGCAGGCACTGAAGCTTTCTTT. Amino acids: CASKLDRAGTEAFF. The V and J genes are TRBV7-3 and TRBJ1-1; 7 nucleotides match TRBD1. Trimming removed 7 bases from V and 4 bases from J; junction bases left unmatched: 9. The CDR3 extends over 14 amino acids. Per germline, CDR1 SGHTA and CDR2 FQGTGA. The full variable domain, its missing parts supplied by reference TRBV7-3 and TRBJ1-1, is GAGVSQTPSNKVTEKGKYVELRCDPISGHTALYWYRQSLGQGPEFLIYFQGTGAADDSGLPNDRFFAVRPEGSVSTLKIQRTERGDSAVYLCASKLDRAGTEAFFGQGTRLTVV.

This rearrangement joins TRBV10-2 to TRBJ2-1, with 11 bases identical to TRBD2. V shed 5 bases and J 3 bases; nucleotides not matched to a gene: 6. The germline V gene encodes CDR1 WSHSY and CDR2 SAAADI. The CDR3 is made up of 16 amino acids. The CDR3 region is CASSRPGLAGYNEQFF. CDR3 in DNA: TGCGCCAGCAGTCGCCCCGGACTAGCGGGCTACAATGAGCAGTTCTTC.

The chain joins TRBV7-2 to TRBJ2-3, with 7 bases fitting TRBD2. Losses at the gene ends were 5 bases for V and 6 bases for J; bases not matched to a gene: 5. The CDR3 loop spans 13 amino acids. Germline assignment: CDR1 SGHTA and CDR2 FQGNSA. In nucleotides, the CDR3 is TGTGCCAGCAGCCTCTACGGGGGGGATACGCAGTATTTT. Translating it yields CASSLYGGDTQYF.

CDR3 nucleotide sequence: TGTGCCAGCAGTGCGGGACTCACTTACTCCTACGAGCAGTACTTC. Translating it yields CASSAGLTYSYEQYF. The V call is TRBV2, the J call TRBJ2-7; a possible D gene is TRBD2 (6 bases). The CDR3 has 15 residues. Germline V gives CDR1 SNHLY, CDR2 FYNNEI. Trimming stripped 4 bases from V and 0 bases from J, with 13 bases between.

The chain is built from TRBV7-8 and TRBJ2-3; D might be TRBD2 (6 bases). This CDR3 has 16 residues. Germline values: CDR1 SGHVS, CDR2 FQNEAQ. V gave up 6 bases and J gave up 1 base, with 17 bases separating them. CDR3 in DNA: TGTGCCAGCAGTTTCGGGGGTGGGTTAGGCACAGATACGCAGTATTTT. Translation: CASSFGGGLGTDTQYF.

The gene calls are TRBV12-3 or TRBV12-4 and TRBJ1-1, with D perhaps TRBD1 (6 bases). The CDR3 covers 15 residues. V lost 2 bases and J lost 2, with 12 bases in between. CDR3 nucleotides: TGTGCCAGCAGTTTATATAGGGACACAAACACTGAAGCTTTCTTT. Translated, it gives CASSLYRDTNTEAFF.

The count of this clonotype is one. The rearrangement uses TRBV7-3 and TRBJ1-1; a weak D match, TRBD1 (5 bases). CDR1 SGHTA and CDR2 FQGTGA come from the germline V gene. Trimming removed 3 bases at V and 4 bases at J, with 9 bases between. This CDR3 has 13 amino acids. CDR3: CASSFGDGTEAFF. CDR3 sequence (DNA): TGTGCCAGCAGCTTTGGGGACGGCACTGAAGCTTTCTTT.

The V call is TRBV7-9, the J call TRBJ1-5, with 7 nucleotides matching TRBD1. Germline assignment: CDR1 SEHNR and CDR2 FQNEAQ (reference sequence). The ends lost 5 bases at V and 2 bases at J; junction bases unmatched: 9. The CDR3 length is 16 residues. The chain's CDR3 is CASSRQGGSGNQPQHF. For the CDR3, the DNA is TGTGCCAGCAGCCGACAGGGTGGCTCGGGCAATCAGCCCCAGCATTTT.

The rearrangement links TRBV20-1 to TRBJ2-5; D might be TRBD2 (5 bases). Trimming cost V 5 bases and J 5 bases, with 15 bases left between them. Germline CDR1 and CDR2: DFQATT and SNEGSKA (reference sequence). The CDR3 loop spans 13 amino acids. CDR3 amino acids: CSALPAGKETQYF. In nucleotides, the CDR3 is TGCAGTGCTCTACCGGCCGGGAAGGAGACCCAGTACTTC.

The chain couples TRBV7-6 to TRBJ2-2; no clear D. CDR3 length: 13 residues. V dropped 5 bases and J dropped 10 bases, with 14 bases sitting between them. CDR1 and CDR2 from the germline V gene are SGHVS and FNYEAQ. The CDR3 DNA reads as TGTGCCAGCAGCATACAAGGATTCGAGGAGCTGTTTTTT. It is translated as CASSIQGFEELFF.

The V gene is TRBV3-1, the J gene TRBJ2-2; the match to TRBD1 covers 7 bases. Trimming took 3 bases from V and 4 from J; bases not matched to a gene: 8. The CDR3 spans 16 residues. Germline V gene data show CDR1 as LGHDT and CDR2 as YNNKEL (reference sequence). Here the CDR3 DNA reads TGTGCCAGCAGCCATTTGGACAGGTACCCCACCGGGGAGCTGTTTTTT. This codes for CASSHLDRYPTGELFF. Full variable domain (outside the CDR3, taken from reference TRBV3-1 and TRBJ2-2): DTAVSQTPKYLVTQMGNDKSIKCEQNLGHDTMYWYKQDSKKFLKIMFSYNNKELIINETVPNRFSPKSPDKAHLNLHINSLELGDSAVYFCASSHLDRYPTGELFFGEGSRLTVL.